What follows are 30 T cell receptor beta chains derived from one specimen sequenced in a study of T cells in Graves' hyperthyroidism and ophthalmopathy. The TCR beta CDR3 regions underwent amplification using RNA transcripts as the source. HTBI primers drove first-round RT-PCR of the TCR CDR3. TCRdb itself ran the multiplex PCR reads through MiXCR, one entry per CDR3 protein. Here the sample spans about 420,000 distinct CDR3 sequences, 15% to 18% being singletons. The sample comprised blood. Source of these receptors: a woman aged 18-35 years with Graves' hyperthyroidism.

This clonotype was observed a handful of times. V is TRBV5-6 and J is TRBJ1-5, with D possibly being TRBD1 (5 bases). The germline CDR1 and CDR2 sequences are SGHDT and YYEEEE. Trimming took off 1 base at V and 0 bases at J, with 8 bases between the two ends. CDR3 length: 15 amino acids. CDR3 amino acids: CASSLRGYSNQPQHF. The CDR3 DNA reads TGTGCCAGCAGCTTGCGGGGGTATAGCAATCAGCCCCAGCATTTT.

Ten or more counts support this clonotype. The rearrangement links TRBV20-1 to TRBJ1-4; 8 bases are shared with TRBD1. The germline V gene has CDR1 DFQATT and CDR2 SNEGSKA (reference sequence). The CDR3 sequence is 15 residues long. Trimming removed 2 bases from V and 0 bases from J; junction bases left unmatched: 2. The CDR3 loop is CSARQGAATNEKLFF. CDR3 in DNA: TGCAGTGCTAGACAGGGGGCCGCAACTAATGAAAAACTGTTTTTT.

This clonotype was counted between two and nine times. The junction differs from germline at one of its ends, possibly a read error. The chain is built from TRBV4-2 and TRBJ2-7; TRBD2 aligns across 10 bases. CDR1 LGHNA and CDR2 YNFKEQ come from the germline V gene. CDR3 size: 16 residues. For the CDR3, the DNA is TGTGCCAGCGGCCAGGCACTAGCGGGATATGGCGACGAGCAGTACTTC. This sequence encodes CASGQALAGYGDEQYF.

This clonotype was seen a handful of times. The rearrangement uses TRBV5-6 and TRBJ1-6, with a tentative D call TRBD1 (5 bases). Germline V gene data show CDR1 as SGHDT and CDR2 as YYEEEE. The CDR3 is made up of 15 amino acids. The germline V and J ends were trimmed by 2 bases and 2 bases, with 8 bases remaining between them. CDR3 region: CASSFRATYNSPLHF. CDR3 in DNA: TGTGCCAGCAGCTTCAGGGCAACCTATAATTCACCCCTCCACTTT.

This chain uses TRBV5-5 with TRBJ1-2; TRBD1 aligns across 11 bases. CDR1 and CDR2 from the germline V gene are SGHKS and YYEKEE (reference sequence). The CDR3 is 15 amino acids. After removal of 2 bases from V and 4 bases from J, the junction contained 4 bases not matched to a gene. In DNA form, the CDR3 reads TGTGCCAGCAGCTTAGGACAGGGGGCAGGCTATGGCTACACCTTC. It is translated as CASSLGQGAGYGYTF.

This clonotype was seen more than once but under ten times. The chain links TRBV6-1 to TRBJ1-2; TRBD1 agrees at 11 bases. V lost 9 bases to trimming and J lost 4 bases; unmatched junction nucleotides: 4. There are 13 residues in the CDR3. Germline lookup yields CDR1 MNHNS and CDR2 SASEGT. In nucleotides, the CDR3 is TGTGCCAGGGGGACAGGGGGTGGCTATGGCTACACCTTC. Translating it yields CARGTGGGYGYTF.

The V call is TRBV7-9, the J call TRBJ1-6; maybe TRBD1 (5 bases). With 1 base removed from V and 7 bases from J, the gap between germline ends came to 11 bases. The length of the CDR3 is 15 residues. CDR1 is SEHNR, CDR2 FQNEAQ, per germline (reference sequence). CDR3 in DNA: TGTGCCAGCAGCTTAGATCAGGGAACAAATTCACCCCTCCACTTT. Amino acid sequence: CASSLDQGTNSPLHF.

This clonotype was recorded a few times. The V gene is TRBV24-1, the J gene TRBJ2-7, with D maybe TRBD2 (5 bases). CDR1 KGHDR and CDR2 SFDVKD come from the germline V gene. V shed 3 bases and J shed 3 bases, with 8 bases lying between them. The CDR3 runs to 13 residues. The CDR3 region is CATSDPGLYEQYF. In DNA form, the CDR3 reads TGTGCCACCAGTGATCCTGGACTCTACGAGCAGTACTTC.

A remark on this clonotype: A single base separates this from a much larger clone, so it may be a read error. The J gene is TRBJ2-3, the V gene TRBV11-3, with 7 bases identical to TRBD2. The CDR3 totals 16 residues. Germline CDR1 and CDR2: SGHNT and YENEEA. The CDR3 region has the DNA TGTGCCGGCAGCTTATTTGGGGGAGGGGGCACAGATACGCAGTATTTT. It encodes CAGSLFGGGGTDTQYF.

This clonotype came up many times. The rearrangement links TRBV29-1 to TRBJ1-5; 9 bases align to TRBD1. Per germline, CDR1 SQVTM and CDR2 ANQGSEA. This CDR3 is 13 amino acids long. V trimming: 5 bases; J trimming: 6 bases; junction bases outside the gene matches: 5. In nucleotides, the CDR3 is TGCAGCGTTACACAGGGGGCCCGTCAGCCCCAGCATTTT. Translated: CSVTQGARQPQHF.

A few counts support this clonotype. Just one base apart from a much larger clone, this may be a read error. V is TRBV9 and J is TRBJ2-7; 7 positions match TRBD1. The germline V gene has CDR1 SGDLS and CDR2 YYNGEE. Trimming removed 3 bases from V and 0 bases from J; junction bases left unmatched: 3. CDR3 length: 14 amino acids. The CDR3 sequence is CASSAQGDSYEQYF. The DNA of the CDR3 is TGTGCCAGCAGCGCCCAGGGGGACTCCTACGAGCAGTACTTC.

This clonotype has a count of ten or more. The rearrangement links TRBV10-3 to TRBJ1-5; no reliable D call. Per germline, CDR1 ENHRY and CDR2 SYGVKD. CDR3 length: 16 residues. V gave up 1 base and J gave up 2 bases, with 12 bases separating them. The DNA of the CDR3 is TGTGCCATCAGTGAGTGGGCCAGAGTGGGCAATCAGCCCCAGCATTTT. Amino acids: CAISEWARVGNQPQHF.

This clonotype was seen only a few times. The CDR3: CASSRGQGWQPQHF. CDR3 DNA sequence: TGTGCCAGCAGCCGCGGACAGGGGTGGCAGCCCCAGCATTTT. The rearrangement joins TRBV2 to TRBJ1-5; 9 nucleotides agree with TRBD1. This CDR3 is built from 14 residues. With 6 bases clipped from V and 7 bases from J, the junction kept 7 bases outside the gene matches. CDR1 is SNHLY, CDR2 FYNNEI, per germline.

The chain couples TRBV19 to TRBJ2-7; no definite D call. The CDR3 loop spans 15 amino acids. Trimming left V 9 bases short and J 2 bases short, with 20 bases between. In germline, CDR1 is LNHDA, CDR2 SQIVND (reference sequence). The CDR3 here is CASSVGGSYPYEQYF. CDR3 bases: TGTGCCAGCAGCGTAGGTGGTAGCTACCCCTACGAGCAGTACTTC. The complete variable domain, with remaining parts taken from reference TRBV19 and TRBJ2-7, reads DGGITQSPKYLFRKEGQNVTLSCEQNLNHDAMYWYRQDPGQGLRLIYYSQIVNDFQKGDIAEGYSVSREKKESFPLTVTSAQKNPTAFYLCASSVGGSYPYEQYFGPGTRLTVT.

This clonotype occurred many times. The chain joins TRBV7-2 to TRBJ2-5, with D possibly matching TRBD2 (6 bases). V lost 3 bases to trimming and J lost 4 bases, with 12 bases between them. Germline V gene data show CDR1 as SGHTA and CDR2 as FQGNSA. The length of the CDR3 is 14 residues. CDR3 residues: CASSFGGWGETQYF. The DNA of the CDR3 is TGTGCCAGCAGCTTTGGGGGGTGGGGAGAGACCCAGTACTTC.

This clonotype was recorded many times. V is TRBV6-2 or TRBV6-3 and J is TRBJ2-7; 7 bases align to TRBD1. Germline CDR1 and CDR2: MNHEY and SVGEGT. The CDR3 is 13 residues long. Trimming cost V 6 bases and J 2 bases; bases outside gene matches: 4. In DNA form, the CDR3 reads TGTGCCAGCAGCGACGGACAGGCCTACGAGCAGTACTTC. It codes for CASSDGQAYEQYF.

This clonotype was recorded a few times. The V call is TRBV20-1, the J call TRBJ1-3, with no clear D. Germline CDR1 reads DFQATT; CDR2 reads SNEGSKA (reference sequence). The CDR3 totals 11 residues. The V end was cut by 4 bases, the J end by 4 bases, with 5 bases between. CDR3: CSATTGNTIYF. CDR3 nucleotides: TGCAGTGCTACAACGGGAAACACCATATATTTT.

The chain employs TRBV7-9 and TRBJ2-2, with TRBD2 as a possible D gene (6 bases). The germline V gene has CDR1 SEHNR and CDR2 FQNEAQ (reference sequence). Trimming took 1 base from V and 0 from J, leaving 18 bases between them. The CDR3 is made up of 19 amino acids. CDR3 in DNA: TGTGCCAGCAGCTTAGTAGGTGGGACTTATACCACGAACACCGGGGAGCTGTTTTTT. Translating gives CASSLVGGTYTTNTGELFF.

CDR3 DNA sequence: TGTGCCAGCAGTTTAGGGGGGAGCATGAACACTGAAGCTTTCTTT. Amino acids: CASSLGGSMNTEAFF. The rearrangement joins TRBV27 to TRBJ1-1, with a possible D match to TRBD1 (5 bases). The CDR3 length is 15 residues. Germline V lookup: CDR1 MNHEY, CDR2 SMNVEV (reference sequence). Trimming took off 2 bases at V and 0 bases at J, with 10 bases between the two ends.

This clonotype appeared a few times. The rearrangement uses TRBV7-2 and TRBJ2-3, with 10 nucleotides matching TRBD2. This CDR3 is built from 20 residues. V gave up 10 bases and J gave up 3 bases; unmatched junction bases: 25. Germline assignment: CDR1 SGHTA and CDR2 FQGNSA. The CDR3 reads CAIAAYPKASGGRGTDTQYF. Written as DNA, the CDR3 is TGTGCCATAGCAGCTTATCCAAAGGCTAGCGGGGGAAGGGGGACAGATACGCAGTATTTT.

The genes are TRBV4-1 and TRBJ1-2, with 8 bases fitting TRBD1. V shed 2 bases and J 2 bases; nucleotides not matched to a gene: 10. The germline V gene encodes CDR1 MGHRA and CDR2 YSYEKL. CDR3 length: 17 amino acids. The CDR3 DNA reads TGCGCCAGCAGCCAAACGACAGGGGAGTCAGGGAACTATGGCTACACCTTC. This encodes CASSQTTGESGNYGYTF.

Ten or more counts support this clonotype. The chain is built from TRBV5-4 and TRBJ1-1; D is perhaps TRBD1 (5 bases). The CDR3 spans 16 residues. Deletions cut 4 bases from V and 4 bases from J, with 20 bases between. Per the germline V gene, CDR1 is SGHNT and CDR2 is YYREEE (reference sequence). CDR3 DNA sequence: TGTGCCAGCAGCGAAACTAACGGATGGAGGGGCACTGAAGCTTTCTTT. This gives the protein CASSETNGWRGTEAFF.

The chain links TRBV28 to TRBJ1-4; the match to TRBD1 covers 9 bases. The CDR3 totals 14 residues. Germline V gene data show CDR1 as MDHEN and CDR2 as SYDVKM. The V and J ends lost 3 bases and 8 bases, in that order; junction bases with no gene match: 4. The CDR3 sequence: CASSFSGTGEKLFF. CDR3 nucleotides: TGTGCCAGCAGTTTCTCCGGGACAGGGGAAAAACTGTTTTTT.

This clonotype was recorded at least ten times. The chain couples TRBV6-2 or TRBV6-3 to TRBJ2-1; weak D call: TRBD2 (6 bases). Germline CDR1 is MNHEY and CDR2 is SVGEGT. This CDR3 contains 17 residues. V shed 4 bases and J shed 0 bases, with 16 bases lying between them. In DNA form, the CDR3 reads TGTGCCAGCAGTTCACGGAGCGGGCGGAGCTCCTACAATGAGCAGTTCTTC. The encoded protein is CASSSRSGRSSYNEQFF.

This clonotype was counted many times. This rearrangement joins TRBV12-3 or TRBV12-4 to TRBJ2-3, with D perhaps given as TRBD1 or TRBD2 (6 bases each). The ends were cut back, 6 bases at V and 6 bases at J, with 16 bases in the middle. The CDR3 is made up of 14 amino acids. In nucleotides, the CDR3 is TGTGCCAGCAGAGACGGGGGCCCCACGGATACGCAGTATTTT. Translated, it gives CASRDGGPTDTQYF.

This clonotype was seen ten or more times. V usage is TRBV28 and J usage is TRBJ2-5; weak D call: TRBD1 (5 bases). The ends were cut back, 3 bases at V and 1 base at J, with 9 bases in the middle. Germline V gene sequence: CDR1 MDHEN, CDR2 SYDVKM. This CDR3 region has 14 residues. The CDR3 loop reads CASSFDRRQETQYF. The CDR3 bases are TGTGCCAGCAGTTTTGACAGACGCCAAGAGACCCAGTACTTC.

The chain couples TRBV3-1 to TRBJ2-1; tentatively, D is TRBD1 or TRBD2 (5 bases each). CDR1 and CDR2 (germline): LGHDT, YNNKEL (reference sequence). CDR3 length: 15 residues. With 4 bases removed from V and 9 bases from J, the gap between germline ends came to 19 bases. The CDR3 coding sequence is TGTGCCAGCAGCCCCACCGGGACGAACTTTTTTGAGCAGTTCTTC. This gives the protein CASSPTGTNFFEQFF.

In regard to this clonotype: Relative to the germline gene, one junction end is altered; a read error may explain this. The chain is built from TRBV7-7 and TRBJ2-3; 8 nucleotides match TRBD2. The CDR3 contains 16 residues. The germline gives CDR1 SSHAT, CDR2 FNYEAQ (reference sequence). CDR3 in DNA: TGTGCTAGCAGCTTAATCCCTAGCGGGAGCACAGATACGCAGTATTTT. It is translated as CASSLIPSGSTDTQYF.

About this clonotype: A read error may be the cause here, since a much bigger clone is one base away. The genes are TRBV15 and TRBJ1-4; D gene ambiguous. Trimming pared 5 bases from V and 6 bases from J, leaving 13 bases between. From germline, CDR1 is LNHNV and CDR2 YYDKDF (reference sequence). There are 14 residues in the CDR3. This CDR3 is CATSLRRLYEKLFF. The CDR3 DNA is TGTGCCACCAGCCTCAGACGGCTTTATGAAAAACTGTTTTTT.

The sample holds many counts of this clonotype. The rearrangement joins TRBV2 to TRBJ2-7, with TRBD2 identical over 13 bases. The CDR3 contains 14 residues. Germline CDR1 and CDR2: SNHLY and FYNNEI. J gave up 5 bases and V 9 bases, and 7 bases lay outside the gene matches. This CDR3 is CARDGTSGIDEQYF. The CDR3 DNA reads TGTGCCAGAGACGGGACTAGCGGGATCGACGAGCAGTACTTC.